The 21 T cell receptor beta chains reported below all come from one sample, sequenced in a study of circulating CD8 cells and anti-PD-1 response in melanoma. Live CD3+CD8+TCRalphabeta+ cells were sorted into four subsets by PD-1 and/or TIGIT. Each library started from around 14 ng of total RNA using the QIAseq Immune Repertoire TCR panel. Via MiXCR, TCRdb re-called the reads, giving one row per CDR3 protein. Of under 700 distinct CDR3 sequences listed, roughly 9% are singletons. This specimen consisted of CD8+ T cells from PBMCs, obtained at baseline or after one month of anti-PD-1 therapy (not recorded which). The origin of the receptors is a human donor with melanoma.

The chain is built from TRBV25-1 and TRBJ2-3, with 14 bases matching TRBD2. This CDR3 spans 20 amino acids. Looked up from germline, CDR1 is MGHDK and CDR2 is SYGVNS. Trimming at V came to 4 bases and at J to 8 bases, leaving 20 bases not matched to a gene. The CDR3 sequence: CASSAYPTGLAGDPRGTQYF. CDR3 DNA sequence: TGTGCCAGCAGTGCCTACCCAACGGGACTAGCGGGGGACCCAAGGGGTACGCAGTATTTT.

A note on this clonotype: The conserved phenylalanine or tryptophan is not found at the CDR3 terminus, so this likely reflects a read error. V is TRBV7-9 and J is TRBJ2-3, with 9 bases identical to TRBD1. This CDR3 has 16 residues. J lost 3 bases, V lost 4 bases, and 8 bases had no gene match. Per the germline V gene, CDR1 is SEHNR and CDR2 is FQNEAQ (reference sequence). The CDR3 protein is CASSSNRDRATDTQYL. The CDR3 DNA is TGTGCCAGCAGCTCAAACCGGGACAGGGCGACAGATACGCAGTATCTT.

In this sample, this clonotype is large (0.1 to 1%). CDR3 in amino acids: CASSAGQDYEQYF. As DNA, the CDR3 is TGTGCCAGTAGTGCGGGACAGGACTACGAGCAGTACTTC. The chain employs TRBV19 and TRBJ2-7; TRBD1 matches 8 bases. Per the germline V gene, CDR1 is LNHDA and CDR2 is SQIVND (reference sequence). This CDR3 spans 13 amino acids. J gave up 3 bases and V 5 bases, and 3 bases lay outside the gene matches.

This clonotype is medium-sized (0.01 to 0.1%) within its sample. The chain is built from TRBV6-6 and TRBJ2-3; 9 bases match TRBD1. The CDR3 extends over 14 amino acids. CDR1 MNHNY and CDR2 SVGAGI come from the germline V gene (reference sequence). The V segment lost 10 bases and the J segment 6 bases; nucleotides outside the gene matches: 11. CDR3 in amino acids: CATWQGQGYDTQYF. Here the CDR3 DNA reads TGTGCCACGTGGCAGGGACAGGGTTATGATACGCAGTATTTT.

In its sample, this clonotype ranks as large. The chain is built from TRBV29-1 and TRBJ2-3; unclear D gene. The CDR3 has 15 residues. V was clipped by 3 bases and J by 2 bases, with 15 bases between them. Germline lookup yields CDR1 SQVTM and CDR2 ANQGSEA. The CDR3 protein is CSVDGGSLPTDTQYF. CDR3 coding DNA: TGCAGCGTTGACGGCGGCAGCCTCCCCACAGATACGCAGTATTTT.

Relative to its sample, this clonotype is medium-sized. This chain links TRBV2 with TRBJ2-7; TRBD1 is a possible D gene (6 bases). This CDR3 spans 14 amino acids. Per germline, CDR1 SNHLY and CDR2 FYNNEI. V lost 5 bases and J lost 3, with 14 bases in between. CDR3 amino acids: CASSPFLDSYEQYF. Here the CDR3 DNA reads TGTGCCAGCAGTCCTTTCCTGGACAGCTACGAGCAGTACTTC.

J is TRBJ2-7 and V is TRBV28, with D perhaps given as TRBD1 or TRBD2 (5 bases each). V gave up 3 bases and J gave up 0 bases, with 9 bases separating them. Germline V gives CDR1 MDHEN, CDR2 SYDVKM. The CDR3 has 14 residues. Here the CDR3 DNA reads TGTGCCAGCAGTTTGTGGGGGACCTCCTACGAGCAGTACTTC. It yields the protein CASSLWGTSYEQYF.

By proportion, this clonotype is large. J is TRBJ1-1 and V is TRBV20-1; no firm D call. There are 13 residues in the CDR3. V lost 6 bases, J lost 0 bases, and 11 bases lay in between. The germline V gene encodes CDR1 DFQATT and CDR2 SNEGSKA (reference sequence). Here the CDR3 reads CSAPPGMNTEAFF. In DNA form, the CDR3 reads TGCAGTGCCCCACCGGGGATGAACACTGAAGCTTTCTTT.

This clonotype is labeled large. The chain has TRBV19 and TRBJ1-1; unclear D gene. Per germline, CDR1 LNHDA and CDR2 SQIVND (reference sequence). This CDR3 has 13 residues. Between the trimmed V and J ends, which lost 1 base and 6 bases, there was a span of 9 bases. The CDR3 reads CASSIVRTSEAFF. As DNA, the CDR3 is TGTGCCAGTAGTATAGTCAGGACGTCTGAAGCTTTCTTT.

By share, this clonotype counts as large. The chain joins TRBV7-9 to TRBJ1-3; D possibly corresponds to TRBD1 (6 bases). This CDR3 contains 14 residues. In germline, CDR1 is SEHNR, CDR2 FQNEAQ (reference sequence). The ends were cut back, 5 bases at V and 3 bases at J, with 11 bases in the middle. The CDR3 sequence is CASSPGGLGNTIYF. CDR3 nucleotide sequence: TGTGCCAGCAGCCCGGGGGGGCTTGGAAACACCATATATTTT.

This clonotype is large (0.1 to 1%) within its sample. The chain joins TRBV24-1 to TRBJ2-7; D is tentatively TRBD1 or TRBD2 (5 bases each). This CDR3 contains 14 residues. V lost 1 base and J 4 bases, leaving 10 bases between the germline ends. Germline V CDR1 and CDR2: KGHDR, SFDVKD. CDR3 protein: CATSDLSGAYEQYF. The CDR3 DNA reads TGTGCCACCAGTGATTTATCCGGGGCTTACGAGCAGTACTTC.

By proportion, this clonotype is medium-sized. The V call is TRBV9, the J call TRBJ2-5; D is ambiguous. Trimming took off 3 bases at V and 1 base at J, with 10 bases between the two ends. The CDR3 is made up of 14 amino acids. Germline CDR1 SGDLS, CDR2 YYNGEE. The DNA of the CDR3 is TGTGCCAGCAGCGAGCCGGATACCCAAGAGACCCAGTACTTC. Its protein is CASSEPDTQETQYF.

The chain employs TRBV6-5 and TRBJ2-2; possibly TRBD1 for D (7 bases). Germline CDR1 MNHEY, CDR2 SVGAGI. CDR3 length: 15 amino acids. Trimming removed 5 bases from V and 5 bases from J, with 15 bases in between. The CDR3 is CASSPPGGGTGELFF. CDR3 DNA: TGTGCCAGCAGTCCCCCAGGGGGAGGTACCGGGGAGCTGTTTTTT.

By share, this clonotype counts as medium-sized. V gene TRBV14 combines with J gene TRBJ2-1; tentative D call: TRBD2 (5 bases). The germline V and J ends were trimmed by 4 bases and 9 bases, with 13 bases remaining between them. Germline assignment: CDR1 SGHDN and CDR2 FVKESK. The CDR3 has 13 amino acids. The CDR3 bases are TGTGCCAGCAGCCCGACCCTACGGGGTGAGCAGTTCTTC. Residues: CASSPTLRGEQFF.

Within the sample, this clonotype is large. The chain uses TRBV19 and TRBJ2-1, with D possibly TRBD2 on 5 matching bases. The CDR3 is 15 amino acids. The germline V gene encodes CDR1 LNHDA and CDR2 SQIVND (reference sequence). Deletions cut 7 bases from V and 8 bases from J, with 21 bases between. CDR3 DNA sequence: TGTGCCAGTAAACTAGGAGCTTCACACGTCGATGAGCAGTTCTTC. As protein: CASKLGASHVDEQFF.

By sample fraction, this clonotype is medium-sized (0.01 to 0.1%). The CDR3 spells CASSPTGFSYEQYF. DNA for the CDR3: TGTGCCAGCAGCCCGACAGGATTTTCCTACGAGCAGTACTTC. The chain joins TRBV5-8 to TRBJ2-7; TRBD1 might be the D (6 bases). Trimming took off 4 bases at V and 1 base at J, with 12 bases between the two ends. Germline CDR1 and CDR2: SGHTS and YDEGEE. The CDR3 extends over 14 amino acids.

In nucleotides, the CDR3 is TGTGCCAGCACAGCGCAGAGGGAGGTGATGGCAACTAATGAAAAACTGTTTTTT. Its translation is CASTAQREVMATNEKLFF. The V gene is TRBV6-6, the J gene TRBJ1-4; no clear D. The germline V and J ends were trimmed by 7 bases and 0 bases, with 21 bases remaining between them. The germline V gene encodes CDR1 MNHNY and CDR2 SVGAGI (reference sequence). The CDR3 sequence is 18 residues long.

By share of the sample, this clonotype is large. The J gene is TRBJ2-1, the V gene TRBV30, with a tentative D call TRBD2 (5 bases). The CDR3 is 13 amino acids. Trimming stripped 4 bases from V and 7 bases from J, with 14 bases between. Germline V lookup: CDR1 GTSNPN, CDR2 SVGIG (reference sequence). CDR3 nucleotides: TGTGCCTGGAAGCCCCGGGGTGCTAATGAGCAGTTCTTC. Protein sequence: CAWKPRGANEQFF.

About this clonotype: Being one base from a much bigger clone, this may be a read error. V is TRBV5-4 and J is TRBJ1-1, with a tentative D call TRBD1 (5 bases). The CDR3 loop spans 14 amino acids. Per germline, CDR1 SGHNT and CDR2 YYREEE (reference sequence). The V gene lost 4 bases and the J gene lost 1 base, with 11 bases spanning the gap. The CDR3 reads CASSAKGENTEAFF. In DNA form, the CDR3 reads TGTGCCAGCAGCGCCAAAGGGGAGAACACTGAAGCTTTCTTT.

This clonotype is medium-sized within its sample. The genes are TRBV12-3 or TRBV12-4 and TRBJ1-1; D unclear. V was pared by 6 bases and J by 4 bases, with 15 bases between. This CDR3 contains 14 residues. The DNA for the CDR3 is TGTGCCAGCAGCCCGAGCCCTGGTGGCACTGAAGCTTTCTTT. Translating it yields CASSPSPGGTEAFF.

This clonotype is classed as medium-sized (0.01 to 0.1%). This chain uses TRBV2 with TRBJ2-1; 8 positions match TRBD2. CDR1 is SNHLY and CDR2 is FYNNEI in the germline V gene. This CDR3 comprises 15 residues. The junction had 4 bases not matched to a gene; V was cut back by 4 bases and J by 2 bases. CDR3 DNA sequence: TGTGCCAGCAGTGCGGGGCGGGGGGCCTACAATGAGCAGTTCTTC. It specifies CASSAGRGAYNEQFF.